The 26 T cell receptor beta chains below come from one sample, sequenced in a study of blood T cell repertoires in COVID-19. Clones were sequenced by immunoSEQ multiplex PCR, and TCRdb holds only the in-frame ones, with some missing. The sample carries under 150,000 clones, about four fifths recorded once. The specimen sequenced was peripheral blood. These receptors all come from a man aged 35-49 years with active or convalescent COVID-19.

V is TRBV29-1 and J is TRBJ1-1, with 7 bases lining up with TRBD1. CDR1 and CDR2 (germline): SQVTM, ANQGSEA. The V segment lost 3 bases and the J segment 4 bases; nucleotides outside the gene matches: 2. The CDR3 extends over 12 amino acids. As DNA, the CDR3 is TGCAGCGTTGATTCAGGGGGCACTGAAGCTTTCTTT. Translation gives CSVDSGGTEAFF.

The V gene is TRBV18, the J gene TRBJ2-5; 7 bases agree with TRBD2. The germline V gene has CDR1 KGHSH and CDR2 LQKENI. The trim removed 1 base at V and 5 bases at J, leaving 1 base unmatched. This CDR3 comprises 13 residues. CDR3 loop: CASSPRGGETQYF. The DNA of the CDR3 is TGTGCCAGCTCACCACGGGGGGGTGAGACCCAGTACTTC. The whole variable domain, filled in from reference TRBV18 and TRBJ2-5, reads NAGVMQNPRHLVRRRGQEARLRCSPMKGHSHVYWYRQLPEEGLKFMVYLQKENIIDESGMPKERFSAEFPKEGPSILRIQQVVRGDSAAYFCASSPRGGETQYFGPGTRLLVL.

This clone was counted between two and nine times. V and J are TRBV5-4 and TRBJ2-5; no clear D. Germline CDR1 SGHNT, CDR2 YYREEE (reference sequence). This CDR3 contains 13 residues. With 2 bases removed from V and 5 bases from J, the gap between germline ends came to 10 bases. For the CDR3, the DNA is TGTGCCAGCAGCTTTTCGGTGATGGAGACCCAGTACTTC. Translating gives CASSFSVMETQYF.

CDR3 region: CASKKPGGNTEAFF. The CDR3 DNA follows: TGTGCCAGCAAAAAGCCCGGGGGGAACACTGAAGCTTTCTTT. The chain combines TRBV6-5 with TRBJ1-1, with TRBD1 as a possible D gene (5 bases). CDR3 size: 14 residues. Germline V lookup: CDR1 MNHEY, CDR2 SVGAGI. V shed 7 bases and J shed 1 base, with 13 bases lying between them.

This clone was observed a single time. The genes are TRBV5-1 and TRBJ2-1; 12 positions match TRBD2. The V gene end was trimmed by 5 bases and the J gene end by 16 bases; junction bases not matched to a gene: 13. The CDR3 covers 14 residues. Germline CDR1 and CDR2: SGHRS and YFSETQ. CDR3 protein: CASSPSSGGAPGFF. In DNA, the CDR3 is TGCGCCAGCAGTCCGTCTAGCGGGGGGGCCCCCGGATTCTTC.

This sequence joins TRBV7-2 and TRBJ2-3, with TRBD2 identical over 11 bases. The CDR3 consists of 16 residues. With 2 bases clipped from V and 7 bases from J, the junction kept 8 bases outside the gene matches. Germline CDR1 and CDR2: SGHTA and FQGNSA. This CDR3 is CASSLRASGGMNTQYF. CDR3 DNA sequence: TGTGCCAGCAGCTTACGGGCTAGCGGGGGGATGAATACGCAGTATTTT.

The V and J genes are TRBV19 and TRBJ1-4, with D perhaps TRBD1 (6 bases). The CDR3 length is 18 residues. V gave up 4 bases and J gave up 7 bases, with 25 bases separating them. Germline V gene sequence: CDR1 LNHDA, CDR2 SQIVND (reference sequence). The CDR3 DNA is TGTGCCAGTAGTACCGTCCCGGGACGGGTCCGAGGGGGTGAAAAACTGTTTTTT. Translation gives CASSTVPGRVRGGEKLFF. Together with reference TRBV19 and TRBJ1-4, the CDR3 gives the full variable domain: DGGITQSPKYLFRKEGQNVTLSCEQNLNHDAMYWYRQDPGQGLRLIYYSQIVNDFQKGDIAEGYSVSREKKESFPLTVTSAQKNPTAFYLCASSTVPGRVRGGEKLFFGSGTQLSVL.

The gene calls are TRBV6-5 and TRBJ2-1, with TRBD1 matching 8 bases. The germline gives CDR1 MNHEY, CDR2 SVGAGI. The CDR3 spans 11 residues. V lost 6 bases, J lost 14 bases, and 6 bases stayed unmatched. For the CDR3, the DNA is TGTGCCAGCAGGGATTACAGGGGGGAGTTCTTC. Its protein is CASRDYRGEFF.

The chain couples TRBV24-1 to TRBJ2-7; TRBD2 might be the D (5 bases). From germline, CDR1 is KGHDR and CDR2 SFDVKD. Trimming removed 3 bases at V and 3 bases at J, with 11 bases between. This CDR3 is 14 amino acids long. CDR3 protein: CATSDASLDYEQYF. Here the CDR3 DNA reads TGTGCCACCAGTGATGCTAGCTTAGACTACGAGCAGTACTTC.

Here the CDR3 DNA reads TGCGCCAGCAGCCAAGACAGGGGCACTTATGAAAAACTGTTTTTT. Its protein is CASSQDRGTYEKLFF. The genes are TRBV4-3 and TRBJ1-4; D is possibly TRBD1 (6 bases). V was shortened by 0 bases and J by 6 bases, with 11 bases between the two germline ends. The germline V gene encodes CDR1 LGHNA and CDR2 YSLEER. This CDR3 comprises 15 residues.

CDR3 nucleotides: TGTGCTAGTGGTGGTAAGACAGGTTCCCTCTTAATTGCCACAGATACGCAGTATTTT. Its translation: CASGGKTGSLLIATDTQYF. The chain links TRBV12-5 to TRBJ2-3, with D perhaps matching TRBD1 (6 bases). The CDR3 loop spans 19 amino acids. CDR1 LGHNT and CDR2 FRNRAP come from the germline V gene. Deletions cut 5 bases from V and 2 bases from J, with 26 bases between.

The chain links TRBV4-1 to TRBJ1-1; 9 bases are a match to TRBD1. Germline CDR1 and CDR2: MGHRA and YSYEKL. The CDR3 has 17 amino acids. J lost 0 bases, V lost 0 bases, and 5 bases had no gene match. The CDR3 spells CASSQDTGQGMNTEAFF. The CDR3 bases are TGCGCCAGCAGCCAAGATACGGGACAGGGTATGAACACTGAAGCTTTCTTT.

The chain combines TRBV6-5 with TRBJ1-3, with D maybe TRBD1 (5 bases). Germline V gene sequence: CDR1 MNHEY, CDR2 SVGAGI. The CDR3 consists of 11 residues. V was pared by 2 bases and J by 12 bases, with 8 bases between. In nucleotides, the CDR3 is TGTGCCAGCAGTTACCAGGGTGGCATATATTTT. Amino acids: CASSYQGGIYF.

V usage is TRBV5-1 and J usage is TRBJ2-5, with 7 positions matching TRBD2. CDR3 length: 15 amino acids. V trimming: 2 bases; J trimming: 2 bases; junction bases outside the gene matches: 6. The V gene's germline CDR1 is SGHRS and CDR2 YFSETQ. CDR3 in DNA: TGCGCCAGCAGCTTCCGGGGGAGGGGACAAGAGACCCAGTACTTC. This gives the protein CASSFRGRGQETQYF.

J is TRBJ2-3 and V is TRBV20-1; 11 bases are a match to TRBD2. The length of the CDR3 is 15 residues. In germline, CDR1 is DFQATT, CDR2 SNEGSKA (reference sequence). The V gene end was trimmed by 3 bases and the J gene end by 2 bases; junction bases not matched to a gene: 4. CDR3 residues: CSASASGGNTDTQYF. The CDR3 nucleotides are TGCAGTGCTAGTGCTAGCGGGGGGAACACAGATACGCAGTATTTT.

In its sample, this clone was seen once. The chain employs TRBV14 and TRBJ1-6; D not certain. Germline V gene lookup returns CDR1 SGHDN and CDR2 FVKESK. Deletions cut 5 bases from V and 9 bases from J, with 11 bases between. This CDR3 comprises 13 residues. The CDR3 sequence is CASSAAFRSPLHF. Here the CDR3 DNA reads TGTGCCAGCAGCGCGGCGTTCCGTTCACCCCTCCACTTT.

The chain couples TRBV13 to TRBJ1-2; D ambiguous. CDR1 PRHDT and CDR2 FYEKMQ come from the germline V gene (reference sequence). CDR3 length: 12 amino acids. Trimming took off 5 bases at V and 8 bases at J, with 12 bases between the two ends. CDR3 loop: CASSTQNTGYTF. The CDR3 DNA is TGTGCCAGCAGCACCCAGAACACCGGCTACACCTTC.

The rearrangement uses TRBV25-1 and TRBJ2-5, with D possibly TRBD2 on 5 matching bases. In germline, CDR1 is MGHDK, CDR2 SYGVNS. V was cut by 1 base and J by 5 bases, with 11 bases left in between. This CDR3 contains 14 residues. CDR3 sequence: CASSESRVWETQYF. CDR3 DNA sequence: TGTGCCAGCAGTGAATCGCGGGTCTGGGAGACCCAGTACTTC.

This chain links TRBV6-5 with TRBJ1-1, with D possibly being TRBD1 (5 bases). Trimming took 8 bases from V and 1 from J, leaving 14 bases between them. Germline CDR1 is MNHEY and CDR2 is SVGAGI. This CDR3 spans 14 amino acids. The CDR3 protein is CASSEQAGNTEAFF. In nucleotides, the CDR3 is TGTGCCAGCTCTGAACAGGCCGGGAACACTGAAGCTTTCTTT.

V and J are TRBV3-1 (or the pseudogene TRBV3-2) and TRBJ1-1; TRBD1 matches at 8 bases. The CDR3 has 14 amino acids. Per germline, CDR1 LGHDT and CDR2 YNNKEL (reference sequence). V shed 4 bases, J shed 4 bases, and the junction held 5 bases outside the gene matches. CDR3: CASSRQGSATEAFF. The CDR3 DNA is TGTGCCAGCAGCCGACAGGGGAGTGCCACTGAAGCTTTCTTT.

The chain recombines TRBV6-2 or TRBV6-3 with TRBJ2-7, with D maybe TRBD1 (6 bases). CDR3 size: 15 residues. The V end lost 0 bases, the J end lost 1 base, and 10 bases lay between the germline ends. Germline values: CDR1 MNHEY, CDR2 SVGEGT. The chain's CDR3 is CASSYSGAKSYEQYF. CDR3 coding DNA: TGTGCCAGCAGTTACTCGGGGGCGAAGTCCTACGAGCAGTACTTC.

V is TRBV12-5 and J is TRBJ2-2, with D unresolved. V lost 4 bases and J lost 2, with 8 bases in between. Germline loops: CDR1 LGHNT, CDR2 FRNRAP. The CDR3 runs 14 residues. CDR3 nucleotides: TGTGCTAGTGGTTCCTCAACAAACACCGGGGAGCTGTTTTTT. It is translated as CASGSSTNTGELFF.

This sequence joins TRBV7-9 and TRBJ1-1, with 10 bases identical to TRBD1. The CDR3 is 15 amino acids. V lost 4 bases and J lost 4; bases outside the gene matches: 6. The germline V gene encodes CDR1 SEHNR and CDR2 FQNEAQ (reference sequence). The CDR3: CASSSPGTGATEAFF. Here the CDR3 DNA reads TGTGCCAGCAGCTCCCCCGGGACAGGGGCCACTGAAGCTTTCTTT.

This clone was seen a single time. The CDR3 DNA reads TGTGCCAGCGCCCAGGGGGGACAAGGATCCAACAATGAGCAGTTCTTC. Protein: CASAQGGQGSNNEQFF. This sequence joins TRBV5-4 and TRBJ2-1, with a tentative D call TRBD1 (7 bases). The CDR3 sequence is 16 residues long. Trimming removed 7 bases at V and 5 bases at J, with 22 bases between. Germline V lookup: CDR1 SGHNT, CDR2 YYREEE (reference sequence).

The sample holds many counts of this clone. The genes are TRBV7-9 and TRBJ1-2, with D perhaps TRBD1 (5 bases). V lost 5 bases, J lost 4 bases, and 17 bases lay in between. The CDR3 has 15 amino acids. Looked up from germline, CDR1 is SEHNR and CDR2 is FQNEAQ (reference sequence). Here the CDR3 reads CASSTGSTALYGYTF. Written as DNA, the CDR3 is TGTGCCAGCAGCACAGGATCCACAGCCCTCTATGGCTACACCTTC.

The V call is TRBV6-2 or TRBV6-3, the J call TRBJ2-1, with a possible D match to TRBD2 (5 bases). With 2 bases removed from V and 0 bases from J, the gap between germline ends came to 8 bases. Germline-derived CDR1 and CDR2 are MNHEY and SVGEGT. This CDR3 has 15 amino acids. The CDR3 spells CASSYGLASYNEQFF. The DNA of the CDR3 is TGTGCCAGCAGTTACGGGCTAGCCTCCTACAATGAGCAGTTCTTC.